Following are 11 T cell receptor beta chains from one sample sequenced in a study of radiotherapy plus CTLA-4 blockade in lung cancer. Libraries were prepared by immunoSEQ multiplex PCR; TCRdb keeps only in-frame clonotypes and omits some of them. The table shows 53,000 or so clones, with about 88% occurring only once. The starting material was peripheral blood, obtained from a patient treated with radiotherapy plus ipilimumab. These receptors were collected from a human donor with non-small cell lung cancer whose response to radiotherapy plus ipilimumab could not be evaluated.

This chain links TRBV9 with TRBJ1-2, with 10 bases lining up with TRBD1. The CDR3 contains 15 residues. With V trimmed by 4 bases and J by 8 bases, 11 bases remained unmatched. Germline CDR1 is SGDLS and CDR2 is YYNGEE. In nucleotides, the CDR3 is TGTGCCAGCAGCCTGCCCCCGGGACAGGGGAACGGCTACACCTTC. Its translation: CASSLPPGQGNGYTF.

The chain employs TRBV9 and TRBJ2-6; possible D gene TRBD2, 6 bases. This CDR3 contains 16 residues. Deletions cut 4 bases from V and 3 bases from J, with 14 bases between. The V gene's germline CDR1 is SGDLS and CDR2 YYNGEE. This chain's CDR3 is CASSPREGIGANVLTF. In DNA, the CDR3 is TGTGCCAGCAGCCCGCGGGAAGGAATTGGGGCCAACGTCCTGACTTTC.

The chain links TRBV5-4 to TRBJ2-2; perhaps TRBD1 as D (6 bases). This CDR3 has 14 amino acids. V was trimmed by 4 bases and J by 7 bases, leaving 14 bases between them. The germline CDR1 and CDR2 sequences are SGHNT and YYREEE (reference sequence). The chain's CDR3 is CASSPDRFGGELFF. The CDR3 DNA sequence: TGTGCCAGCAGCCCTGACAGGTTCGGCGGGGAGCTGTTTTTT. Variable domain in full (rest from reference TRBV5-4 and TRBJ2-2): ETGVTQSPTHLIKTRGQQVTLRCSSQSGHNTVSWYQQALGQGPQFIFQYYREEENGRGNFPPRFSGLQFPNYSSELNVNALELDDSALYLCASSPDRFGGELFFGEGSRLTVL.

This clone was picked up one time. The chain couples TRBV18 to TRBJ2-5; D remains ambiguous. V lost 3 bases, J lost 2 bases, and 7 bases lay in between. Germline V gives CDR1 KGHSH, CDR2 LQKENI. The CDR3 totals 13 residues. The CDR3, as DNA: TGTGCCAGCTCACCCCAGGCTCAAGAGACCCAGTACTTC. Its translation: CASSPQAQETQYF.

The CDR3 spells CASSQEGTSGSLYF. CDR3 DNA: TGCGCCAGCAGCCAAGAAGGGACTAGCGGGAGCCTGTACTTC. The chain carries TRBV4-1 and TRBJ2-7, with TRBD2 identical over 14 bases. The CDR3 spans 14 residues. The germline gives CDR1 MGHRA, CDR2 YSYEKL. The V and J ends lost 0 bases and 12 bases, in that order; junction bases with no gene match: 4.

V usage is TRBV7-2 and J usage is TRBJ2-2; D not certain. Germline values: CDR1 SGHTA, CDR2 FQGNSA. The V gene lost 3 bases and the J gene lost 0 bases, with 8 bases spanning the gap. The CDR3 totals 15 residues. The CDR3 bases are TGTGCCAGCAGCTTGTTGCCAGCGAACACCGGGGAGCTGTTTTTT. Its translation is CASSLLPANTGELFF.

The chain couples TRBV7-8 to TRBJ2-1, with 7 bases identical to TRBD1. The CDR3 runs 15 residues. The germline gives CDR1 SGHVS, CDR2 FQNEAQ. The trim removed 2 bases at V and 4 bases at J, leaving 5 bases unmatched. Written as DNA, the CDR3 is TGTGCCAGCAGCTTATCTCAGGGGGAGTACAATGAGCAGTTCTTC. It translates to CASSLSQGEYNEQFF.

The rearrangement uses TRBV7-9 and TRBJ1-3; 7 bases map to TRBD1. Germline-derived CDR1 and CDR2 are SEHNR and FQNEAQ (reference sequence). V lost 1 base, J lost 1 base, and 1 base stayed unmatched. CDR3 length equals 15 residues. CDR3 in amino acids: CASSLEGQSGNTIYF. The CDR3 DNA follows: TGTGCCAGCAGCTTAGAGGGACAGTCTGGAAACACCATATATTTT.

This chain links TRBV7-9 with TRBJ2-7; 8 positions agree with TRBD2. The CDR3 consists of 13 residues. In germline, CDR1 is SEHNR, CDR2 FQNEAQ (reference sequence). Trimming removed 7 bases from V and 7 bases from J; junction bases left unmatched: 9. In nucleotides, the CDR3 is TGTGCCAGCACCTCGGCGGGGGGCGGGGAGCAGTACTTC. Translation gives CASTSAGGGEQYF.

This chain connects TRBV19 to TRBJ1-5; TRBD1 matches at 7 bases. The CDR3 is 14 amino acids. V gave up 6 bases and J gave up 2 bases; unmatched junction bases: 4. Germline lookup yields CDR1 LNHDA and CDR2 SQIVND (reference sequence). CDR3 coding DNA: TGTGCCAGTAGGGTCGGACAGGGCAATCAGCCCCAGCATTTT. It yields the protein CASRVGQGNQPQHF.

The rearrangement uses TRBV5-1 and TRBJ2-5; 8 nucleotides match TRBD1. The V gene end was trimmed by 4 bases and the J gene end by 4 bases; junction bases not matched to a gene: 6. The CDR3 totals 14 residues. The germline V gene encodes CDR1 SGHRS and CDR2 YFSETQ. Written as DNA, the CDR3 is TGCGCCAGCAGCCCGGACAGGGTGGGAGAGACCCAGTACTTC. This gives the protein CASSPDRVGETQYF.